Below, 17 T cell receptor beta chains from the same sample are listed, as sequenced in a study of shared clonotypes between healthy human individuals. Here immunoSEQ multiplex PCR was the method, and the copy in TCRdb shows in-frame clones only, minus some. The table records some 2,500,000 clones, 80% to 95% of them present only once. The sample comprised naive CD4+ T cells from PBMCs. Regarding subset: CD45RA+ positively selected. The receptors here all came from a man aged 18 to 29 in good health. Some clones in this sample may be carry-over from other donors' samples.

This rearrangement joins TRBV2 to TRBJ2-7; tentatively, D is TRBD1 (6 bases). V lost 8 bases, J lost 2 bases, and 16 bases lay in between. From germline, CDR1 is SNHLY and CDR2 FYNNEI. CDR3 length: 14 amino acids. Written as DNA, the CDR3 is TGTGCCAGCCAGCCACGCAGGGGTACCTACGAGCAGTACTTC. This encodes CASQPRRGTYEQYF.

CDR3 amino acids: CASSLGQGLYNTYEQYF. Written as DNA, the CDR3 is TGTGCCAGCAGCTTAGGGCAGGGCCTCTACAATACCTACGAGCAGTACTTC. The V call is TRBV7-9, the J call TRBJ2-7; weak D call: TRBD1 (5 bases). Germline loops: CDR1 SEHNR, CDR2 FQNEAQ (reference sequence). Trimming shortened V by 1 base and J by 2 bases, and 18 bases separated the two germline ends. This CDR3 contains 17 residues.

V and J are TRBV28 and TRBJ1-5; TRBD1 matches 10 bases. Germline V gives CDR1 MDHEN, CDR2 SYDVKM. V was clipped by 4 bases and J by 3 bases; unmatched bases: 6. The CDR3 is made up of 16 amino acids. CDR3 region: CASSSAGQGVNQPQHF. Here the CDR3 DNA reads TGTGCCAGCAGTTCCGCCGGACAGGGGGTCAATCAGCCCCAGCATTTT.

This chain connects TRBV5-6 to TRBJ1-1; TRBD1 is a possible D gene (5 bases). The germline CDR1 and CDR2 sequences are SGHDT and YYEEEE. V gave up 1 base and J gave up 6 bases, with 13 bases separating them. The CDR3 is 14 residues long. The CDR3 nucleotides are TGTGCCAGCAGCTTGAGGTGGGGAGGGGCTGAAGCTTTCTTT. Its protein is CASSLRWGGAEAFF.

The rearrangement joins TRBV7-2 to TRBJ1-5; D unclear. Germline lookup yields CDR1 SGHTA and CDR2 FQGNSA. The CDR3 has 14 residues. The V end was cut by 2 bases, the J end by 4 bases, with 9 bases between. Here the CDR3 reads CASSLQTSNQPQHF. The CDR3, as DNA: TGTGCCAGCAGCTTACAGACTTCAAATCAGCCCCAGCATTTT.

The J gene is TRBJ2-2, the V gene TRBV12-2; the tabulated D call, TRBD2, remains unverified against the DNA. TRBV12-2 is designated a pseudogene. CDR3 length: 16 residues. The CDR3: CASRRMTGTNTGELFF. DNA of the CDR3: TGTGCAAGTCGCCGGATGACCGGGACGAACACCGGGGAGCTGTTTTTT.

The chain couples TRBV7-3 to TRBJ2-3; possible D gene TRBD1, 6 bases. Trimming shortened V by 4 bases and J by 0 bases, and 14 bases separated the two germline ends. The CDR3 sequence is 16 residues long. Germline loops: CDR1 SGHTA, CDR2 FQGTGA. The CDR3, as DNA: TGTGCCAGCAGCTCAGGCTGGACAGATAGCACAGATACGCAGTATTTT. This encodes CASSSGWTDSTDTQYF.

This chain uses TRBV27 with TRBJ1-2; D not certain. The germline V gene encodes CDR1 MNHEY and CDR2 SMNVEV (reference sequence). The CDR3 is made up of 15 amino acids. The ends were cut back, 1 base at V and 6 bases at J, with 15 bases in the middle. CDR3 nucleotide sequence: TGTGCCAGCAGTTTATATTCAGGTCAGCGGGATGGCTACACCTTC. It encodes CASSLYSGQRDGYTF.

This chain joins TRBV5-1 and TRBJ1-2, with TRBD1 matching 9 bases. Germline trimming cut 4 bases from V and 6 bases from J; bases unmatched to any gene: 13. The CDR3 contains 16 residues. In germline, CDR1 is SGHRS, CDR2 YFSETQ. The CDR3 DNA sequence: TGCGCCAGCAGCCTATCACCGGGACAGGGTATCCATGGCTACACCTTC. Its translation: CASSLSPGQGIHGYTF. The variable domain in full, with the rest retrieved from reference TRBV5-1 and TRBJ1-2, is KAGVTQTPRYLIKTRGQQVTLSCSPISGHRSVSWYQQTPGQGLQFLFEYFSETQRNKGNFPGRFSGRQFSNSRSEMNVSTLELGDSALYLCASSLSPGQGIHGYTFGSGTRLTVV.

The rearrangement uses TRBV14 and TRBJ2-3; D is unresolved. Trimming took off 1 base at V and 0 bases at J, with 5 bases between the two ends. The germline CDR1 and CDR2 sequences are SGHDN and FVKESK. The CDR3 length is 14 residues. The CDR3 nucleotides read TGTGCCAGCAGCCAAGTAAGCAGCACAGATACGCAGTATTTT. Translated: CASSQVSSTDTQYF.

J is TRBJ1-4 and V is TRBV2; 10 bases align to TRBD1. The CDR3 loop spans 14 amino acids. Germline V lookup: CDR1 SNHLY, CDR2 FYNNEI. The trim removed 7 bases at V and 10 bases at J, leaving 9 bases unmatched. In nucleotides, the CDR3 is TGTGCCAGCACCACCGGGACAGGGGTTGGAAAACTGTTTTTT. Its translation: CASTTGTGVGKLFF.

The chain links TRBV6-6 to TRBJ2-3, with unresolved D. V lost 11 bases and J 6 bases, leaving 12 bases between the germline ends. This CDR3 spans 11 amino acids. CDR1 and CDR2 from the germline V gene are MNHNY and SVGAGI (reference sequence). Here the CDR3 DNA reads TGTGCCGCCCGAACTGCGGATACGCAGTATTTT. It codes for CAARTADTQYF.

The chain combines TRBV4-2 with TRBJ2-3; 11 nucleotides agree with TRBD2. CDR1 and CDR2 from the germline V gene are LGHNA and YNFKEQ. The CDR3 contains 14 residues. The V and J ends lost 4 bases and 8 bases, in that order; junction bases with no gene match: 5. CDR3 bases: TGTGCCAGCAGCCCCCGGCTAGCGGGAGGTACGCAGTATTTT. Amino acid sequence: CASSPRLAGGTQYF.

The V and J genes are TRBV4-3 and TRBJ2-7; TRBD1 is a possible D gene (6 bases). In germline, CDR1 is LGHNA, CDR2 YSLEER. V was clipped by 0 bases and J by 2 bases, with 17 bases between them. This CDR3 has 17 residues. The CDR3 sequence is CASSQESSETGPYEQYF. CDR3 coding DNA: TGCGCCAGCAGCCAAGAAAGTTCAGAGACAGGACCCTACGAGCAGTACTTC.

This clone showed up just once. This rearrangement joins TRBV5-1 to TRBJ1-2, with 12 bases fitting TRBD1. CDR1 SGHRS and CDR2 YFSETQ come from the germline V gene. The CDR3 runs to 17 residues. J was trimmed by 2 bases and V by 9 bases; bases with no gene match: 14. CDR3 in DNA: TGCGCCACACGGACCGGGACAGGGGGCGCGTACAACTATGGCTACACCTTC. Its translation is CATRTGTGGAYNYGYTF.

CDR3 nucleotides: TGTGCCAGCTCACCCCCTTGGGGAGGGGGCGGAGATACGCAGTATTTT. It specifies CASSPPWGGGGDTQYF. The chain recombines TRBV18 with TRBJ2-3; either TRBD1 or TRBD2 may supply D (7 bases each). Germline values: CDR1 KGHSH, CDR2 LQKENI. The V end lost 3 bases, the J end lost 5 bases, and 18 bases lay between the germline ends. This CDR3 has 16 amino acids.

The chain couples TRBV4-2 to TRBJ1-3; tentatively, D is TRBD1 (5 bases). CDR3 length: 16 residues. Trimming removed 0 bases at V and 2 bases at J, with 11 bases between. Per the germline V gene, CDR1 is LGHNA and CDR2 is YNFKEQ. The CDR3 DNA reads TGTGCCAGCAGCCAAGACTCCGTGGGACCTGGAAACACCATATATTTT. Translating gives CASSQDSVGPGNTIYF.